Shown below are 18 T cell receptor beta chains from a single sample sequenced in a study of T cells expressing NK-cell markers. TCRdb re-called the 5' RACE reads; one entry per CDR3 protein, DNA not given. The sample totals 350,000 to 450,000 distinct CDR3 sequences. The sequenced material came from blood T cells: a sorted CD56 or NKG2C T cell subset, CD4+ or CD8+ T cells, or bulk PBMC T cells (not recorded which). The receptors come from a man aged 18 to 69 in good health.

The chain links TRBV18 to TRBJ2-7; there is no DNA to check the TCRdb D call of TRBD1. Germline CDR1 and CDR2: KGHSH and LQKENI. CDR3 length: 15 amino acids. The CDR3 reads CASSPWDLVYYEQYF. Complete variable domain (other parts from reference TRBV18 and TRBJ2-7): NAGVMQNPRHLVRRRGQEARLRCSPMKGHSHVYWYRQLPEEGLKFMVYLQKENIIDESGMPKERFSAEFPKEGPSILRIQQVVRGDSAAYFCASSPWDLVYYEQYFGPGTRLTVT.

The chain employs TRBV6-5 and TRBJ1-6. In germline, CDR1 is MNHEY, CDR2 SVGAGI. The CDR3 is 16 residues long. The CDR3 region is CASSYSAGWANSPLHF.

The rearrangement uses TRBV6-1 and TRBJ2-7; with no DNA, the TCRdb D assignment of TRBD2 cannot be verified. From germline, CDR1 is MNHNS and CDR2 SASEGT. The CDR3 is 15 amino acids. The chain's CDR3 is CASKTLAGGSYEQYF.

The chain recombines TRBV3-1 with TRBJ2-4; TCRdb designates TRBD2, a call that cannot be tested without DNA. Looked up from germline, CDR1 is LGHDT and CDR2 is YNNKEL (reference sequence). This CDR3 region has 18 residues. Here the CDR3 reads CASSPRLAGGLGADIQYF.

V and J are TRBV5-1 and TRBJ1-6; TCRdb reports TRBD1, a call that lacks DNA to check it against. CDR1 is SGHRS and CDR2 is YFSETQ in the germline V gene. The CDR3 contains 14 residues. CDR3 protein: CASSLETGRGPLHF.

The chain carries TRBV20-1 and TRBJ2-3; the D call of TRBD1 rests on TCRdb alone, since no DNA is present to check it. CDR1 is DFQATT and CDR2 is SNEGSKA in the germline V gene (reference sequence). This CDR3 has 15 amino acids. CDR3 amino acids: CSADEGTGVKDTQYF.

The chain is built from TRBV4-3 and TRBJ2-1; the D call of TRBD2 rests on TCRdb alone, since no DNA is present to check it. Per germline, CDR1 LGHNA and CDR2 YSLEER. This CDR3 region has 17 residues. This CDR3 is CASSQEKRGGWSNEQFF.

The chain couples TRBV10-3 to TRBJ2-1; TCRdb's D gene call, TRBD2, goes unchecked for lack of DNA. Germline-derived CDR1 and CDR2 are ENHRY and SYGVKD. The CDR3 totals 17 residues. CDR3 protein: CAISEWASPSSYNEQFF.

The CDR3 loop reads CASRPGLAGVGELFF. The rearrangement joins TRBV12-3 or TRBV12-4 to TRBJ2-2; TCRdb's assignment of TRBD2 cannot be checked, as there is no DNA. The CDR3 length is 15 residues.

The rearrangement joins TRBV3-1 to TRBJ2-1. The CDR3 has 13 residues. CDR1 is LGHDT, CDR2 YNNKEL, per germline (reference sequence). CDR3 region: CASSQIWTSEQFF.

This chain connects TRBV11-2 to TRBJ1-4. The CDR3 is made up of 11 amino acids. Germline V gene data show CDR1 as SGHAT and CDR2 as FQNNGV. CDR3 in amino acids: CASRKNEKLFF.

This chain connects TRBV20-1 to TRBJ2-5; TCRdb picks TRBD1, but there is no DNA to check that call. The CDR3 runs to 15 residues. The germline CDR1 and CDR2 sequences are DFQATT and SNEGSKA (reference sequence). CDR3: CSAQVGGAVRETQYF.

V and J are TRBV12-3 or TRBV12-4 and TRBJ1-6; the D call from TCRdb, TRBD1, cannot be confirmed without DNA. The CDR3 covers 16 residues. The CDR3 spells CASSFGTGVGGSPLHF.

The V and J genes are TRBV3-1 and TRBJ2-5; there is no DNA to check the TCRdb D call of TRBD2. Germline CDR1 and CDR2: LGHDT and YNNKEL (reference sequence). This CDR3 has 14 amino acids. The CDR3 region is CASSKLAGQETQYF.

The CDR3 spells CASSVLAGEHNEQFF. V usage is TRBV5-6 and J usage is TRBJ2-1; the D call of TRBD2 rests on TCRdb alone, since no DNA is present to check it. Germline CDR1 reads SGHDT; CDR2 reads YYEEEE. CDR3 length: 15 amino acids.

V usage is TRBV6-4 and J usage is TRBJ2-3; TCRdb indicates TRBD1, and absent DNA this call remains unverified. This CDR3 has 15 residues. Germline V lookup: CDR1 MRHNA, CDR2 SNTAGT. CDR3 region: CASSDLGTPTDTQYF.

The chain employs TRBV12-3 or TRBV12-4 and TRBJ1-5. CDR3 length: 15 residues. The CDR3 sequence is CASSLGSHLNQPQHF.

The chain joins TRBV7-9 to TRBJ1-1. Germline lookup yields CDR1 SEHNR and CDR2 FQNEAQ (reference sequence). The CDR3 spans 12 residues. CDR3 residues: CASPVEGGGAFF.